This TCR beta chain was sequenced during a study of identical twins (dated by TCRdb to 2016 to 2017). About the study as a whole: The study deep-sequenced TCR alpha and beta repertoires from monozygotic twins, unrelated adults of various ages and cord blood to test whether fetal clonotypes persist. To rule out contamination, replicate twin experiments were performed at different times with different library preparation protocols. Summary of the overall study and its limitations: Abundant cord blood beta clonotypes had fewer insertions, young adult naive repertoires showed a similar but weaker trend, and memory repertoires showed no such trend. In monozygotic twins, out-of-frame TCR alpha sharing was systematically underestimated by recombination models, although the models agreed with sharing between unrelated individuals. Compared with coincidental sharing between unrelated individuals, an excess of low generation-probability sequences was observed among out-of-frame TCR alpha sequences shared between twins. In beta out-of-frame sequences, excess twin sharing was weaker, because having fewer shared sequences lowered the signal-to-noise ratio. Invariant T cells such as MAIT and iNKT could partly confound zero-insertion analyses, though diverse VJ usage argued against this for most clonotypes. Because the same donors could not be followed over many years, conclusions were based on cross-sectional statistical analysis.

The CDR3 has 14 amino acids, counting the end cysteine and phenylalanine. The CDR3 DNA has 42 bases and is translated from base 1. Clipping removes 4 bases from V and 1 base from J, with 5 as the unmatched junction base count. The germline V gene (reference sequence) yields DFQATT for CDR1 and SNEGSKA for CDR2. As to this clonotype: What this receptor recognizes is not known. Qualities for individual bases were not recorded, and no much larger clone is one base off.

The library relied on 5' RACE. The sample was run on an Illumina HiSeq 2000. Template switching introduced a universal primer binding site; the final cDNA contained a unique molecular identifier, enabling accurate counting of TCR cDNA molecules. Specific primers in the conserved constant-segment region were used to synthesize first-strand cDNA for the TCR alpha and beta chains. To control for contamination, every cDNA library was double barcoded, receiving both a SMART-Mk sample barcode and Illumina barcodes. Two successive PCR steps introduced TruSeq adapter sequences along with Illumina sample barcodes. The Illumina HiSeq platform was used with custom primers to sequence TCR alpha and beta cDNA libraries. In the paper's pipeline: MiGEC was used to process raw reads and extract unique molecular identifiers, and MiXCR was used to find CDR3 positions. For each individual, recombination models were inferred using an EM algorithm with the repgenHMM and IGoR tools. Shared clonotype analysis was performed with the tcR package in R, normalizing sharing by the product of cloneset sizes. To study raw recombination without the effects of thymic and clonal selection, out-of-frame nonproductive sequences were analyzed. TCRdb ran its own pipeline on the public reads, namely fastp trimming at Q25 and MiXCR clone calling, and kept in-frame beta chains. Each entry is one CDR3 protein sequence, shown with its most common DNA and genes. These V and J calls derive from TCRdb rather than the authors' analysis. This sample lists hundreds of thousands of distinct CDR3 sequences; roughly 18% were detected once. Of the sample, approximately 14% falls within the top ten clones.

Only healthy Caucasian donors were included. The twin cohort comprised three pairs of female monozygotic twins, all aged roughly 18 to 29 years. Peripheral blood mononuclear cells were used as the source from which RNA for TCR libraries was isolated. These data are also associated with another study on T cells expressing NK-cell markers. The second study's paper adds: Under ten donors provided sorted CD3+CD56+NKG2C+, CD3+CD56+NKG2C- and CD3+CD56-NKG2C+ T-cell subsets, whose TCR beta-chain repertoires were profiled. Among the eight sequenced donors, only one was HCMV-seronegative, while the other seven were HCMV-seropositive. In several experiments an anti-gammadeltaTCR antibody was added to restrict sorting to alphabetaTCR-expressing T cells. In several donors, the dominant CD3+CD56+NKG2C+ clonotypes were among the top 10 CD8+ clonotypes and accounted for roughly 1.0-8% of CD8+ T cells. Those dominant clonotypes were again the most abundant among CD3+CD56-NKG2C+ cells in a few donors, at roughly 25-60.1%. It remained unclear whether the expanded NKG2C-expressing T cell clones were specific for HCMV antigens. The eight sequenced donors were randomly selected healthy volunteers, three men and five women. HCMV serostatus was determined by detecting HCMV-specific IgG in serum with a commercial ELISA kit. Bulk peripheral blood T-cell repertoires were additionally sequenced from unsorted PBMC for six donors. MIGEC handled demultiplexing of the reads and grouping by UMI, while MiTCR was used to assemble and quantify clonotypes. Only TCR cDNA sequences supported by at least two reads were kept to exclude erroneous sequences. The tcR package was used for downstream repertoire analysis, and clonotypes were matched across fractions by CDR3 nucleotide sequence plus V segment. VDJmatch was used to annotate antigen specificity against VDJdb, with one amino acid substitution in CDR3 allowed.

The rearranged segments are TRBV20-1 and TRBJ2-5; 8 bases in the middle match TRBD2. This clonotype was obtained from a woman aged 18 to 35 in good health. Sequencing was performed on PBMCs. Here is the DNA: TGCAGTGCTAAAAGCGGGAGCATCCAAGAGACCCAGTACTTC. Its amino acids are CSAKSGSIQETQYF.